The present TCR beta chain was sequenced within a study of radiotherapy plus CTLA-4 blockade in lung cancer. Concerning this clone: Its antigen is unknown.

Sequenced by immunoSEQ multiplex PCR; TCRdb stores in-frame clones only, minus some. Of under 65,000 clones in the sample, about four fifths were seen once. The CDR3 has 14 residues. Trimming shortened V by 5 bases and J by 0 bases, and 11 bases separated the two germline ends. Per germline, CDR1 MNHEY and CDR2 SVGAGI. Study-level findings and limits: There was expansion of tumor-derived TCR clones in blood after radiotherapy plus ipilimumab. Reported findings show early blood T cell clone dynamics, with interferon-beta, best predicted response.

The chain employs TRBV6-5 and TRBJ2-7; D is possibly TRBD1 (5 bases). The sequence came from a human donor with non-small cell lung cancer who had a complete response to radiotherapy plus ipilimumab. This specimen consisted of peripheral blood, obtained from a patient treated with radiotherapy plus ipilimumab. CDR3 nucleotide sequence: TGTGCCAGCAGTCTCAGGGTAGGCTCCTACGAGCAGTACTTC. Its translation: CASSLRVGSYEQYF.